Below, 12 T cell receptor beta chains from the same sample are listed, as sequenced in a study of Graves' ophthalmopathy and Graves' hyperthyroidism. The sequenced template was RNA, covering the TCR beta CDR3 region. Following a first-round RT-PCR that used HTBI primers, a second-round multiplex PCR was carried out. Via MiXCR, TCRdb re-called the multiplex PCR reads, giving one row per CDR3 protein. Of approximately 1.2 million distinct CDR3 sequences in the sample, roughly two fifths were seen once. The sequenced sample was peripheral blood or thyroid tissue (not recorded which). Receptors were obtained from an adult man with Graves' hyperthyroidism.

The rearrangement joins TRBV13 to TRBJ2-7, with 12 bases matching TRBD1. The V segment lost 3 bases and the J segment 6 bases; nucleotides outside the gene matches: 3. Per germline, CDR1 PRHDT and CDR2 FYEKMQ (reference sequence). The CDR3 has 14 residues. CDR3 in DNA: TGTGCCAGCAGCTTGGGGACAGGGGGCTCCGAGCAGTACTTC. Its translation: CASSLGTGGSEQYF.

This clonotype appeared once. V usage is TRBV7-2 and J usage is TRBJ2-7; TRBD1 matches 7 bases. This CDR3 is 14 amino acids long. The V and J ends lost 5 bases and 3 bases, in that order; junction bases with no gene match: 7. Germline lookup yields CDR1 SGHTA and CDR2 FQGNSA. CDR3 residues: CASSAFDRVYEQYF. DNA for the CDR3: TGTGCCAGCAGCGCATTCGACAGGGTCTACGAGCAGTACTTC.

V is TRBV6-2 or TRBV6-3 and J is TRBJ1-5; TRBD1 is a possible D gene (5 bases). CDR3 size: 16 residues. V gave up 1 base and J gave up 6 bases, with 16 bases separating them. Germline assignment: CDR1 MNHEY and CDR2 SVGEGT. CDR3 coding DNA: TGTGCCAGCAGTTACTTTATTGGGGACCGAAGTCAGCCCCAGCATTTT. Translation: CASSYFIGDRSQPQHF.

This clonotype has more than one count but fewer than ten. The J gene is TRBJ2-2, the V gene TRBV7-6; D is tentatively TRBD1 or TRBD2 (5 bases each). V shed 5 bases and J shed 0 bases, with 22 bases lying between them. Germline lookup yields CDR1 SGHVS and CDR2 FNYEAQ. CDR3 size: 19 residues. CDR3 DNA: TGTGCCAGCAGCCTTGTAGTCGGGACGCAGCTCTCGAACACCGGGGAGCTGTTTTTT. It codes for CASSLVVGTQLSNTGELFF.

This clonotype was seen repeatedly, ten times or more. The chain employs TRBV5-5 and TRBJ1-1; the D is unclear. Trimming cost V 7 bases and J 5 bases, with 12 bases left between them. Germline V gene lookup returns CDR1 SGHKS and CDR2 YYEKEE (reference sequence). The CDR3 sequence is 12 residues long. The CDR3, as DNA: TGTGCCAGCCGGAACCGGGGAACTGAAGCTTTCTTT. This gives the protein CASRNRGTEAFF. The whole variable domain, filled in from reference TRBV5-5 and TRBJ1-1, reads DAGVTQSPTHLIKTRGQQVTLRCSPISGHKSVSWYQQVLGQGPQFIFQYYEKEERGRGNFPDRFSARQFPNYSSELNVNALLLGDSALYLCASRNRGTEAFFGQGTRLTVV.

The chain has TRBV6-1 and TRBJ1-5, with D possibly TRBD1 on 5 matching bases. V lost 6 bases, J lost 5 bases, and 11 bases lay in between. CDR1 is MNHNS and CDR2 is SASEGT in the germline V gene. The CDR3 runs 13 residues. In DNA form, the CDR3 reads TGTGCCAGCAGGACAGACAATTATCAGCCCCAGCATTTT. Translation gives CASRTDNYQPQHF.

For the CDR3, the DNA is TGTGCCATCAGGACGGACAGGGGTACGGTCATCGACGAGCAGTACTTC. Residues: CAIRTDRGTVIDEQYF. The chain combines TRBV10-3 with TRBJ2-7; 9 bases map to TRBD1. The trim removed 6 bases at V and 5 bases at J, leaving 14 bases unmatched. Germline CDR1 ENHRY, CDR2 SYGVKD. The CDR3 sequence is 16 residues long.

This clonotype was found many times. The V and J genes are TRBV24-1 and TRBJ2-7; TRBD1 matches 9 bases. The length of the CDR3 is 14 residues. Germline loops: CDR1 KGHDR, CDR2 SFDVKD. The V and J ends lost 7 bases and 1 base, in that order; junction bases with no gene match: 4. CDR3 in DNA: TGTGCCACCAGCCCTGGGACAGGGTCCTACGAGCAGTACTTC. It specifies CATSPGTGSYEQYF.

This clonotype has only a few counts. The V and J genes are TRBV4-2 and TRBJ1-5; D not resolved. CDR1 LGHNA and CDR2 YNFKEQ come from the germline V gene. This CDR3 comprises 15 residues. Trimming took off 0 bases at V and 2 bases at J, with 8 bases between the two ends. The CDR3 region is CASSQERIGNQPQHF. CDR3 in DNA: TGTGCCAGCAGCCAAGAAAGGATAGGCAATCAGCCCCAGCATTTT.

Note on this clonotype: This may arise from a read error, as a much more abundant clone is one base away. This chain joins TRBV5-1 and TRBJ1-1; unclear D gene. The CDR3 is 14 amino acids. Germline assignment: CDR1 SGHRS and CDR2 YFSETQ. The CDR3 sequence: CANSKGRQDTEAFF. CDR3 nucleotides: TGCGCCAACAGCAAAGGGCGGCAGGACACTGAAGCTTTCTTT.

Of note for this clonotype: At one boundary the junction diverges from the germline segment, which might be a read error. The J gene is TRBJ2-7, the V gene TRBV14; 7 nucleotides agree with TRBD1. The CDR3 contains 14 residues. Germline values: CDR1 SGHDN, CDR2 FVKESK. CDR3 amino acids: CASSPGRGMGEQYF. Written as DNA, the CDR3 is TGCGCCAGCAGCCCGGGCAGGGGGATGGGCGAGCAGTACTTC. Full variable domain (outside the CDR3, taken from reference TRBV14 and TRBJ2-7): EAGVTQFPSHSVIEKGQTVTLRCDPISGHDNLYWYRRVMGKEIKFLLHFVKESKQDESGMPNNRFLAERTGGTYSTLKVQPAELEDSGVYFCASSPGRGMGEQYFGPGTRLTVT.

This clonotype appeared many times. The CDR3 protein is CASSFAGAGNEQYF. The CDR3 nucleotides read TGTGCCAGCAGCTTCGCGGGGGCTGGCAACGAGCAGTACTTC. The chain has TRBV11-2 and TRBJ2-7; the D gene is possibly TRBD2 (7 bases). CDR3 length equals 14 residues. V lost 3 bases and J 5 bases, leaving 14 bases between the germline ends. CDR1 SGHAT and CDR2 FQNNGV come from the germline V gene.